The 2 T cell receptor beta chains below all came from one sample that was sequenced in a study of shared clonotypes between healthy human individuals. Sequencing used immunoSEQ multiplex PCR; TCRdb keeps in-frame clones, though not all of them. The sample lists a few million clones, 85% to 95% occurring once. CD8 cells classed as naive were CD45RO-negative and positively selected for CCR7, excluding terminally differentiated effector memory CD45RA+ cells. The specimen was naive CD8+ T cells from PBMCs. Every receptor here comes from a man younger than 35 in good health. Some clones in this sample may be carry-over from other donors' samples.

A single count supports this clone. The gene calls are TRBV6-6 and TRBJ1-4, with a tentative D call TRBD1 (6 bases). The CDR3 is made up of 16 amino acids. Trimming stripped 2 bases from V and 0 bases from J, with 10 bases between. Germline V gene sequence: CDR1 MNHNY, CDR2 SVGAGI (reference sequence). CDR3 region: CASSYPQGATNEKLFF. In DNA form, the CDR3 reads TGTGCCAGCAGTTACCCACAGGGAGCAACTAATGAAAAACTGTTTTTT.

V gene TRBV7-9 combines with J gene TRBJ2-3; no clear D gene. This CDR3 has 8 amino acids. Germline values: CDR1 SEHNR, CDR2 FQNEAQ (reference sequence). Trimming removed 6 bases from V and 11 bases from J, with 3 bases in between. CDR3 residues: CASRGQYF. CDR3 DNA sequence: TGTGCCAGCAGGGGGCAGTATTTT. Complete variable domain (other parts from reference TRBV7-9 and TRBJ2-3): DTGVSQNPRHKITKRGQNVTFRCDPISEHNRLYWYRQTLGQGPEFLTYFQNEAQLEKSRLLSDRFSAERPKGSFSTLEIQRTEQGDSAMYLCASRGQYFGPGTRLTVL.